Each of the 13 T cell receptor beta chains below was sequenced from the same sample in a study of cytomegalovirus exposure and HLA in healthy donors. The PCR employed 60 Vbeta primers together with 13 Jbeta primers. Sequencing was performed with immunoSEQ multiplex PCR; in TCRdb, only in-frame clones are kept and a portion is missing. The sample yields some 200,000 clones, 70% to 80% seen once. Sample: PBMCs. These receptors were collected from a young woman in good health and CMV-seropositive.

This chain uses TRBV6-1 with TRBJ2-1; D possibly corresponds to TRBD2 (5 bases). Germline values: CDR1 MNHNS, CDR2 SASEGT. CDR3 length equals 13 residues. Between the trimmed V and J ends, which lost 3 bases and 10 bases, there was a span of 13 bases. CDR3 sequence (DNA): TGTGCCAGCAGTGAGCCGCCTTCTAGCGAGCAGTTCTTC. Protein: CASSEPPSSEQFF.

The chain combines TRBV19 with TRBJ2-7, with 8 bases aligning to TRBD2. J was trimmed by 1 base and V by 5 bases; bases with no gene match: 7. The V gene's germline CDR1 is LNHDA and CDR2 SQIVND (reference sequence). The CDR3 runs to 15 residues. The CDR3 DNA reads TGTGCCAGTAGTCTGGGCGGGGGGCTGTCCTACGAGCAGTACTTC. Protein: CASSLGGGLSYEQYF.

The chain links TRBV19 to TRBJ2-5; 9 positions match TRBD2. Germline CDR1 is LNHDA and CDR2 is SQIVND (reference sequence). V shed 6 bases and J 4 bases; nucleotides not matched to a gene: 9. The CDR3 has 15 residues. CDR3 sequence reads: CASSRSGSRLETQYF. The CDR3 DNA reads TGTGCCAGTAGCCGTAGCGGGAGCCGGTTAGAGACCCAGTACTTC.

This clone has just a few counts. This sequence joins TRBV4-3 and TRBJ1-1, with D maybe TRBD1 (6 bases). There are 20 residues in the CDR3. The V end lost 0 bases, the J end lost 0 bases, and 23 bases lay between the germline ends. CDR1 and CDR2 from the germline V gene are LGHNA and YSLEER. The CDR3 spells CASSQEYGRGRDNLNTEAFF. The CDR3 DNA reads as TGCGCCAGCAGCCAAGAATATGGTCGGGGACGGGACAACCTGAACACTGAAGCTTTCTTT.

The chain has TRBV5-1 and TRBJ2-1; D call uncertain. Germline-derived CDR1 and CDR2 are SGHRS and YFSETQ. The CDR3 contains 14 residues. V lost 2 bases and J 0 bases, leaving 6 bases between the germline ends. CDR3 sequence: CASSFESSYNEQFF. CDR3 DNA: TGCGCCAGCAGCTTCGAGAGCTCCTACAATGAGCAGTTCTTC.

The CDR3 bases are TGCAGCGTTGAAGGGACTAGCGGGAAGACAGATACGCAGTATTTT. Translating gives CSVEGTSGKTDTQYF. The chain joins TRBV29-1 to TRBJ2-3; 12 bases line up with TRBD2. The V gene end was trimmed by 1 base and the J gene end by 3 bases; junction bases not matched to a gene: 2. In germline, CDR1 is SQVTM, CDR2 ANQGSEA. CDR3 size: 15 residues.

V gene TRBV5-4 combines with J gene TRBJ1-1; tentatively, D is TRBD1 (6 bases). V was shortened by 7 bases and J by 3 bases, with 13 bases between the two germline ends. CDR1 SGHNT and CDR2 YYREEE come from the germline V gene (reference sequence). CDR3 length: 13 amino acids. Here the CDR3 reads CASARGADTEAFF. CDR3 nucleotides: TGTGCCAGCGCCAGGGGCGCCGACACTGAAGCTTTCTTT. The full variable domain, in which reference TRBV5-4 and TRBJ1-1 provide the parts outside the CDR3, is ETGVTQSPTHLIKTRGQQVTLRCSSQSGHNTVSWYQQALGQGPQFIFQYYREEENGRGNFPPRFSGLQFPNYSSELNVNALELDDSALYLCASARGADTEAFFGQGTRLTVV.

The V gene is TRBV7-8, the J gene TRBJ2-1; D ambiguous. V shed 1 base and J shed 4 bases, with 14 bases lying between them. The CDR3 totals 16 residues. Germline loops: CDR1 SGHVS, CDR2 FQNEAQ. The CDR3 here is CASSLVEHTPYNEQFF. The CDR3 DNA is TGTGCCAGCAGCTTAGTGGAGCACACCCCTTACAATGAGCAGTTCTTC.

A few counts support this clone. This sequence joins TRBV6-6 and TRBJ1-1; 7 bases agree with TRBD1. This CDR3 contains 14 residues. Trimming removed 4 bases from V and 0 bases from J; junction bases left unmatched: 2. Germline loops: CDR1 MNHNY, CDR2 SVGAGI (reference sequence). The CDR3 bases are TGTGCCAGCAGTTCGGGACAGATGAACACTGAAGCTTTCTTT. Amino acid sequence: CASSSGQMNTEAFF.

The gene calls are TRBV4-3 and TRBJ2-7; D remains unclear. CDR1 is LGHNA and CDR2 is YSLEER in the germline V gene. This CDR3 is built from 14 residues. Trimming took 4 bases from V and 0 from J, leaving 10 bases between them. CDR3 coding DNA: TGCGCCAGCAGCCGAGGCCGCAGCTCCTACGAGCAGTACTTC. Residues: CASSRGRSSYEQYF.

This sequence joins TRBV2 and TRBJ1-6, with D maybe TRBD1 (5 bases). The V and J ends lost 3 bases and 8 bases respectively, with 11 bases between them. The CDR3 contains 14 residues. Germline CDR1 reads SNHLY; CDR2 reads FYNNEI. The CDR3 is CASSEVTGDSPLHF. CDR3 in DNA: TGTGCCAGCAGTGAGGTAACAGGCGATTCACCCCTCCACTTT.

This chain connects TRBV27 to TRBJ2-5, with TRBD2 as a possible D gene (5 bases). The CDR3 is made up of 17 amino acids. Per the germline V gene, CDR1 is MNHEY and CDR2 is SMNVEV (reference sequence). With 6 bases removed from V and 5 bases from J, the gap between germline ends came to 25 bases. The CDR3 bases are TGTGCCAGCAGGCCGTTTGCAGGAGCCGCTAAGCGGGAGACCCAGTACTTC. This codes for CASRPFAGAAKRETQYF.

V and J are TRBV5-1 and TRBJ1-6; D not resolved. CDR3 length: 14 amino acids. The germline gives CDR1 SGHRS, CDR2 YFSETQ. V was shortened by 1 base and J by 4 bases, with 6 bases between the two germline ends. CDR3 sequence: CASSLSGYNSPLHF. The CDR3 DNA reads as TGCGCCAGCAGCTTGTCGGGTTATAATTCACCCCTCCACTTT.